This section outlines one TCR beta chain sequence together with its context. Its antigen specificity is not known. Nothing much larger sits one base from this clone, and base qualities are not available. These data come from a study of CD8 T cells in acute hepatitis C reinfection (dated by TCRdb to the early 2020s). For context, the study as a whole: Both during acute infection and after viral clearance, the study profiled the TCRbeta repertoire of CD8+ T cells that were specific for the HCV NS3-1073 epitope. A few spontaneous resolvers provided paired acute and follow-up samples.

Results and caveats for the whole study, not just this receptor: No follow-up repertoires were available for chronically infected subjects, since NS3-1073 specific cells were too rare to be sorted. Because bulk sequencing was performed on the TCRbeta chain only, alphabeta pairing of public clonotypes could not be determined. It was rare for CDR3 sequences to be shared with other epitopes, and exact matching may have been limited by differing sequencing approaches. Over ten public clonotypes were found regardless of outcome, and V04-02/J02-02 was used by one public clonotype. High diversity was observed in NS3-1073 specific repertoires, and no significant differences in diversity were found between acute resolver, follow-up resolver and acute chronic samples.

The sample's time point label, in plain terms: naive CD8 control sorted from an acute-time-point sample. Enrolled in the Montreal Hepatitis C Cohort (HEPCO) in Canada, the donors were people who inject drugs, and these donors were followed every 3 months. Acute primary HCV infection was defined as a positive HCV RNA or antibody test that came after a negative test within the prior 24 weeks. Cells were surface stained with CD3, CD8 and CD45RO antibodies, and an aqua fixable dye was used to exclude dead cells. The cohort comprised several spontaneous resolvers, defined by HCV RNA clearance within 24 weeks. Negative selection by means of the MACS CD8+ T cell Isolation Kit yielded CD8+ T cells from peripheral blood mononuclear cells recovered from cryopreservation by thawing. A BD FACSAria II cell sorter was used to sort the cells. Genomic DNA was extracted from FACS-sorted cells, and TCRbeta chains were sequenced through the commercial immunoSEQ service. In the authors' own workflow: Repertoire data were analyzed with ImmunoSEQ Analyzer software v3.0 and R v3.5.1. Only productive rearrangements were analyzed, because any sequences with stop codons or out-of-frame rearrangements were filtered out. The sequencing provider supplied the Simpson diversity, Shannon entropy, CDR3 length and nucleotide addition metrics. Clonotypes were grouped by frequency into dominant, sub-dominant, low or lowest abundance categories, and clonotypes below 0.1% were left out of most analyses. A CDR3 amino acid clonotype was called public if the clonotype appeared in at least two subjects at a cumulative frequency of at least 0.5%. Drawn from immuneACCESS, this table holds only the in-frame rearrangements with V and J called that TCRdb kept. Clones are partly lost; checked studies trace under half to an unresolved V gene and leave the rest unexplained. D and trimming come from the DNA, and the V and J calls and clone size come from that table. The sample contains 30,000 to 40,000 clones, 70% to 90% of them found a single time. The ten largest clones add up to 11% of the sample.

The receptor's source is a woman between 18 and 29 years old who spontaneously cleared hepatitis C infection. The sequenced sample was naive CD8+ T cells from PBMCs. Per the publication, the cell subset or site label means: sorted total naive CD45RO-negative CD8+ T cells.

The DNA is TGTGCCAGTAACGTCCGGGGGGAGGAGACCCAGTACTTC. It is translated as CASNVRGEETQYF. The chain employs TRBV19 and TRBJ2-5, with 7 junctional bases fitting TRBD2. Per the germline V gene (reference sequence), LNHDA is the CDR1 and SQIVND is the CDR2. V and J are trimmed by 7 bases and 5 bases, and the gene matches miss 7 bases of the junction. The CDR3 starts with the cysteine, ends with the phenylalanine, and has 13 residues. The entry retains the CDR3 DNA only, 39 bases that are in frame from base 1.